This is a list of T cell receptor beta chains from one sample in a study of T-cell memory formation after mild COVID-19. MiXCR was run by TCRdb on the 5' RACE reads, yielding one entry per CDR3 protein. The sample lists roughly 610,000 distinct CDR3 sequences, 17% occurring once. What was sequenced was PBMCs or a T cell subset sorted from them (not recorded which). The receptor source for this set is an adult woman who had mild COVID-19 (a few samples of this study predate the infection). Cell type and time point are not known. CDR3s include the opening cysteine and the closing phenylalanine or tryptophan. The D gene is left open where the match is weak. For some rows the clone size is stated as once, few or many, or as a class when expanded; others skip it.

d_gene: TRBD1
abundance: .
j_gene: TRBJ1-1
v_gene: TRBV18
CDR3aa: CASSIPGQSEAFF
CDR3nt: TGTGCCAGCTCCATCCCGGGACAGAGTGAAGCTTTCTTT

d_gene: .
abundance: .
j_gene: TRBJ1-1
v_gene: TRBV6-6
CDR3aa: CASSYSPARANTEAFF
CDR3nt: TGTGCCAGCAGTTACTCCCCCGCAAGGGCGAACACTGAAGCTTTCTTT

d_gene: TRBD2
abundance: few
j_gene: TRBJ2-5
v_gene: TRBV7-9
CDR3aa: CASSLVLAGAETQYF
CDR3nt: TGTGCCAGCAGCTTAGTTCTAGCGGGAGCAGAGACCCAGTACTTC

d_gene: TRBD2
abundance: few
j_gene: TRBJ2-1
v_gene: TRBV30
CDR3aa: CAWSPGLAGVNEQFF
CDR3nt: TGTGCCTGGAGTCCGGGACTAGCGGGGGTCAATGAGCAGTTCTTC

d_gene: TRBD1
abundance: few
j_gene: TRBJ1-5
v_gene: TRBV9
CDR3aa: CASSDSGQPDQPQHF
CDR3nt: TGTGCCAGCAGCGACTCGGGACAGCCGGATCAGCCCCAGCATTTT

d_gene: .
abundance: .
j_gene: TRBJ2-3
v_gene: TRBV12-3/TRBV12-4
CDR3aa: CASTLGGLGYTDTQYF
CDR3nt: TGTGCCAGCACTCTAGGAGGACTGGGGTACACAGATACGCAGTATTTT

d_gene: TRBD1
abundance: .
j_gene: TRBJ1-1
v_gene: TRBV20-1
CDR3aa: CSALGQAVTEAFF
CDR3nt: TGCAGTGCTCTCGGACAGGCCGTCACTGAAGCTTTCTTT

d_gene: TRBD2
abundance: .
j_gene: TRBJ2-1
v_gene: TRBV5-1
CDR3aa: CASSPPLAGAHNEQFF
CDR3nt: TGCGCCAGCAGCCCGCCGTTAGCGGGGGCACACAATGAGCAGTTCTTC

d_gene: TRBD2
abundance: few
j_gene: TRBJ2-1
v_gene: TRBV5-1
CDR3aa: CASSYPGLAAEQFF
CDR3nt: TGCGCCAGCAGCTATCCGGGACTAGCGGCTGAGCAGTTCTTC

d_gene: TRBD1
abundance: .
j_gene: TRBJ2-6
v_gene: TRBV19
CDR3aa: CASSRFPIGQGWSGANVLTF
CDR3nt: TGTGCCAGTAGTCGTTTCCCGATCGGACAGGGTTGGTCTGGGGCCAACGTCCTGACTTTC

d_gene: TRBD2
abundance: few
j_gene: TRBJ2-7
v_gene: TRBV11-2
CDR3aa: CASSLALAGSSYEQYF
CDR3nt: TGTGCCAGCAGCTTAGCACTAGCGGGTAGCTCCTACGAGCAGTACTTC

d_gene: TRBD2
abundance: .
j_gene: TRBJ2-1
v_gene: TRBV18
CDR3aa: CASSPGTSGRVDEQFF
CDR3nt: TGTGCCAGCTCACCCGGGACTAGCGGGAGAGTGGATGAGCAGTTCTTC

d_gene: .
abundance: .
j_gene: TRBJ2-3
v_gene: TRBV5-1
CDR3aa: CASSLVAGVAGDTQYF
CDR3nt: TGCGCCAGCAGCTTGGTCGCAGGGGTAGCAGGAGATACGCAGTATTTT

d_gene: .
abundance: .
j_gene: TRBJ2-7
v_gene: TRBV7-3
CDR3aa: CASSLKQGGEQYF
CDR3nt: TGTGCCAGCAGCTTAAAGCAGGGCGGCGAGCAGTACTTC

d_gene: .
abundance: few
j_gene: TRBJ2-7
v_gene: TRBV19
CDR3aa: CASSPLRGEQYF
CDR3nt: TGTGCCAGTAGTCCGTTGCGGGGTGAGCAGTACTTC

d_gene: TRBD2
abundance: many
j_gene: TRBJ2-3
v_gene: TRBV7-2
CDR3aa: CASSLRLAGGRTDTQYF
CDR3nt: TGTGCCAGCAGCTTAAGGCTAGCGGGGGGGCGAACAGATACGCAGTATTTT

d_gene: .
abundance: .
j_gene: TRBJ1-1
v_gene: TRBV20-1
CDR3aa: CSARLPTKAEAFF
CDR3nt: TGCAGTGCTAGACTCCCGACAAAGGCTGAAGCTTTCTTT

d_gene: .
abundance: .
j_gene: TRBJ1-6
v_gene: TRBV5-5
CDR3aa: CASSLELLWGYNSPLHF
CDR3nt: TGTGCCAGCAGCTTGGAACTGCTCTGGGGGTATAATTCACCCCTCCACTTT

d_gene: TRBD2
abundance: .
j_gene: TRBJ2-5
v_gene: TRBV29-1
CDR3aa: CSVETASGGPWSQGQAEETQYF
CDR3nt: TGCAGCGTTGAAACGGCTAGCGGGGGCCCATGGTCCCAGGGTCAGGCCGAAGAGACCCAGTACTTC

d_gene: TRBD1
abundance: .
j_gene: TRBJ2-1
v_gene: TRBV6-6
CDR3aa: CASSYSTTGGNNEQFF
CDR3nt: TGTGCCAGCAGTTACTCGACGACAGGGGGAAACAATGAGCAGTTCTTC

d_gene: TRBD2
abundance: .
j_gene: TRBJ2-7
v_gene: TRBV12-3/TRBV12-4
CDR3aa: CASSLSGSGNEQYF
CDR3nt: TGTGCCAGCAGTCTTAGCGGGAGTGGGAACGAGCAGTACTTC

d_gene: .
abundance: many
j_gene: TRBJ2-1
v_gene: TRBV19
CDR3aa: CASSRGGDYNEQFF
CDR3nt: TGTGCCAGTAGCCGAGGAGGGGACTACAATGAGCAGTTCTTC

d_gene: .
abundance: .
j_gene: TRBJ1-1
v_gene: TRBV12-3/TRBV12-4
CDR3aa: CASRRGRHMTTEAFF
CDR3nt: TGTGCCAGCAGGCGGGGACGTCACATGACCACTGAAGCTTTCTTT

d_gene: .
abundance: many
j_gene: TRBJ2-1
v_gene: TRBV10-2
CDR3aa: CASSELNNEQFF
CDR3nt: TGCGCCAGCAGTGAGCTCAACAATGAGCAGTTCTTC

d_gene: .
abundance: .
j_gene: TRBJ2-2
v_gene: TRBV24-1
CDR3aa: CATSDHTYTGELFF
CDR3nt: TGTGCCACCAGTGACCACACGTACACCGGGGAGCTGTTTTTT

d_gene: .
abundance: few
j_gene: TRBJ2-3
v_gene: TRBV12-3/TRBV12-4
CDR3aa: CASRLGGAQDTQYF
CDR3nt: TGTGCCAGCAGATTGGGGGGGGCACAAGATACGCAGTATTTT